The source of this T cell receptor (beta chain) is a study of blood T cell repertoires in COVID-19. V was shortened by 5 bases and J by 13 bases, with 20 bases between the two germline ends. CDR3 length: 13 amino acids. Germline lookup yields CDR1 SGHVS and CDR2 FNYEAQ. Clones were read by immunoSEQ multiplex PCR, and TCRdb kept only the in-frame ones, dropping some. The repertoire consists of a few hundred thousand clones, with roughly nine tenths occurring once and the leading ten covering more than 0.85%. Residents of 24 US areas, aged roughly 18 to 89 years, made up the participants. Cohort assignment relied on participant-reported clinical history. Shortly before study entry, within 2 weeks, exposed participants had met a COVID-19 case.

The source is a woman in her thirties or forties who had been exposed to COVID-19. Sequenced sample: PBMCs or T cells enriched from blood (not recorded which). The chain recombines TRBV7-6 with TRBJ1-1; tentative D call: TRBD1 (5 bases). For the CDR3, the DNA is TGTGCCAGCAGCCCGGGGGGGGGAACGCGTGTTTTCTTT. Its translation: CASSPGGGTRVFF.